These 30 T cell receptor beta chains share one sample of origin, sequenced in a study of blood T cell repertoires in COVID-19. Some clones are missing from TCRdb's copy, which holds only in-frame ones; the method was immunoSEQ multiplex PCR. The repertoire has roughly 230,000 clones, approximately 85% of them found once; the top ten carry 5% to 6.5%. The sequenced sample was peripheral blood. Receptors were obtained from a man in his fifties with COVID-19, enrolled during active disease.

This chain links TRBV19 with TRBJ1-2, with D perhaps TRBD1 (5 bases). The CDR3 sequence is 13 residues long. Trimming removed 3 bases from V and 7 bases from J, with 12 bases in between. Germline-derived CDR1 and CDR2 are LNHDA and SQIVND (reference sequence). CDR3: CASSMGREVGYTF. As DNA, the CDR3 is TGTGCCAGTAGTATGGGCAGGGAGGTTGGCTACACCTTC. Full variable domain (outside the CDR3, taken from reference TRBV19 and TRBJ1-2): DGGITQSPKYLFRKEGQNVTLSCEQNLNHDAMYWYRQDPGQGLRLIYYSQIVNDFQKGDIAEGYSVSREKKESFPLTVTSAQKNPTAFYLCASSMGREVGYTFGSGTRLTVV.

The chain combines TRBV7-8 with TRBJ2-7, with unresolved D. The CDR3 contains 14 residues. Germline lookup yields CDR1 SGHVS and CDR2 FQNEAQ. V dropped 1 base and J dropped 4 bases, with 11 bases sitting between them. CDR3 sequence: CASSLVGRRYEQYF. The CDR3 bases are TGTGCCAGCAGCTTAGTGGGCAGACGATACGAGCAGTACTTC.

J is TRBJ2-5 and V is TRBV15; 8 bases agree with TRBD1. CDR1 is LNHNV and CDR2 is YYDKDF in the germline V gene (reference sequence). The length of the CDR3 is 15 residues. V dropped 5 bases and J dropped 3; count of bases not matched to a gene: 8. The CDR3 spells CATSPRLTGEETQYF. Written as DNA, the CDR3 is TGTGCCACCAGCCCCCGTTTGACAGGGGAAGAGACCCAGTACTTC.

This sequence joins TRBV6-5 and TRBJ1-4, with D possibly being TRBD1 (6 bases). Germline lookup yields CDR1 MNHEY and CDR2 SVGAGI. Trimming took off 5 bases at V and 7 bases at J, with 17 bases between the two ends. The CDR3 loop spans 15 amino acids. The CDR3 sequence is CASSRFRGASEKLFF. CDR3 DNA: TGTGCCAGCAGTCGCTTCAGGGGCGCCTCTGAAAAACTGTTTTTT.

V gene TRBV7-9 combines with J gene TRBJ2-7, with D possibly TRBD2 on 5 matching bases. The CDR3 covers 16 residues. Germline-derived CDR1 and CDR2 are SEHNR and FQNEAQ (reference sequence). The V and J ends lost 5 bases and 2 bases respectively, with 19 bases between them. The CDR3 protein is CASSTAAGVGTYEQYF. As DNA, the CDR3 is TGTGCCAGCAGCACTGCAGCCGGGGTCGGGACCTACGAGCAGTACTTC.

DNA of the CDR3: TGTGCCAGCAACCTTGCTCCGGGACAGCAGTATGGCTACACCTTC. It specifies CASNLAPGQQYGYTF. This chain joins TRBV6-5 and TRBJ1-2, with TRBD1 identical over 7 bases. Trimming took 7 bases from V and 5 from J; bases not matched to a gene: 13. CDR3 length: 15 residues. Germline values: CDR1 MNHEY, CDR2 SVGAGI.

The rearrangement joins TRBV4-3 to TRBJ2-7; no clear D gene. This CDR3 contains 14 residues. Germline CDR1 is LGHNA and CDR2 is YSLEER. V shed 0 bases and J shed 0 bases, with 6 bases lying between them. The chain's CDR3 is CASSQDLYSYEQYF. The CDR3 nucleotides read TGCGCCAGCAGCCAAGACCTATACTCCTACGAGCAGTACTTC.

The chain recombines TRBV4-2 with TRBJ2-5; D is perhaps TRBD2 (5 bases). This CDR3 spans 13 amino acids. Germline V gene lookup returns CDR1 LGHNA and CDR2 YNFKEQ. Trimming removed 5 bases from V and 5 bases from J, with 12 bases in between. CDR3 loop: CASSKTSTETQYF. The CDR3 coding sequence is TGTGCCAGCAGCAAAACTAGTACTGAGACCCAGTACTTC.

V is TRBV29-1 and J is TRBJ2-3; perhaps TRBD1 as D (6 bases). CDR1 is SQVTM and CDR2 is ANQGSEA in the germline V gene. Trimming took 1 base from V and 4 from J, leaving 15 bases between them. The length of the CDR3 is 15 residues. This chain's CDR3 is CSVEGGPELADTQYF. In DNA form, the CDR3 reads TGCAGCGTTGAAGGGGGGCCTGAGCTCGCAGATACGCAGTATTTT.

J is TRBJ1-1 and V is TRBV20-1, with no clear D. The V gene's germline CDR1 is DFQATT and CDR2 SNEGSKA (reference sequence). V lost 5 bases and J 1 base, leaving 5 bases between the germline ends. The CDR3 contains 11 residues. CDR3 protein: CSALRNTEAFF. CDR3 bases: TGCAGTGCTCTAAGGAACACTGAAGCTTTCTTT.

The genes are TRBV4-1 and TRBJ1-4; a weak D match, TRBD1 (6 bases). V was clipped by 0 bases and J by 6 bases, with 11 bases between them. CDR3 length equals 15 residues. CDR1 and CDR2 (germline): MGHRA, YSYEKL. The CDR3: CASSQEYRDHEKLFF. The CDR3 bases are TGCGCCAGCAGCCAAGAGTACAGGGATCATGAAAAACTGTTTTTT.

This rearrangement joins TRBV5-1 to TRBJ1-2; no firm D call. Looked up from germline, CDR1 is SGHRS and CDR2 is YFSETQ. The CDR3 totals 15 residues. Trimming took off 0 bases at V and 3 bases at J, with 12 bases between the two ends. The CDR3 coding sequence is TGCGCCAGCAGCTTGGATCGGGGATTGGACTATGGCTACACCTTC. It is translated as CASSLDRGLDYGYTF.

CDR3 sequence (DNA): TGTGCCAGCAGTGAAGTGGGAGTGGGCAATCAGCCCCAGCATTTT. As protein: CASSEVGVGNQPQHF. The genes are TRBV2 and TRBJ1-5; D call uncertain. With 1 base removed from V and 2 bases from J, the gap between germline ends came to 9 bases. Germline V lookup: CDR1 SNHLY, CDR2 FYNNEI. The CDR3 totals 15 residues.

The rearrangement links TRBV28 to TRBJ1-1; D gene ambiguous. The V gene lost 10 bases and the J gene lost 0 bases, with 12 bases spanning the gap. The germline CDR1 and CDR2 sequences are MDHEN and SYDVKM. The CDR3 has 13 residues. CDR3 amino acids: CATVNPLNTEAFF. The CDR3 bases are TGTGCCACCGTTAATCCCCTGAACACTGAAGCTTTCTTT.

The J gene is TRBJ1-2, the V gene TRBV5-6; D is unresolved. The CDR3 runs to 12 residues. The germline V gene has CDR1 SGHDT and CDR2 YYEEEE. The V end lost 0 bases, the J end lost 4 bases, and 4 bases lay between the germline ends. This chain's CDR3 is CASSLAFYGYTF. The CDR3 DNA reads as TGTGCCAGCAGCTTGGCTTTCTATGGCTACACCTTC.

This clone was detected a few times. V is TRBV2 and J is TRBJ1-1; 8 nucleotides agree with TRBD1. Germline trimming cut 1 base from V and 1 base from J; bases unmatched to any gene: 8. The CDR3 extends over 17 amino acids. Germline V lookup: CDR1 SNHLY, CDR2 FYNNEI. Written as DNA, the CDR3 is TGTGCCAGCAGTGAAGAAGAGGACAGGGAAGAGAACACTGAAGCTTTCTTT. Translation gives CASSEEEDREENTEAFF.

The chain is built from TRBV15 and TRBJ2-1; D ambiguous. CDR1 and CDR2 (germline): LNHNV, YYDKDF (reference sequence). V was clipped by 0 bases and J by 9 bases, with 15 bases between them. This CDR3 is built from 15 residues. This CDR3 reads CATSRDHNPNTEQFF. DNA of the CDR3: TGTGCCACCAGCAGAGACCACAATCCAAACACTGAGCAGTTCTTC.

V usage is TRBV13 and J usage is TRBJ2-5; 8 bases match TRBD2. Germline values: CDR1 PRHDT, CDR2 FYEKMQ (reference sequence). CDR3 length equals 14 residues. The V segment lost 5 bases and the J segment 4 bases; nucleotides outside the gene matches: 6. The CDR3 DNA reads TGTGCCAGCAGCCCCCGGGGGGGCGCAGAGACCCAGTACTTC. It codes for CASSPRGGAETQYF.

The chain combines TRBV7-2 with TRBJ1-5, with 8 positions matching TRBD1. CDR1 and CDR2 from the germline V gene are SGHTA and FQGNSA. CDR3 length: 19 residues. V lost 2 bases and J lost 1; bases outside the gene matches: 13. In DNA, the CDR3 is TGTGCCAGCAGCTTACACGCGACAGGGGACTCCGGCAGCAATCAGCCCCAGCATTTT. This gives the protein CASSLHATGDSGSNQPQHF.

This chain uses TRBV2 with TRBJ2-1; 14 positions agree with TRBD2. Unmatched junction bases numbered 8, after V lost 7 bases and J lost 9 bases. Germline values: CDR1 SNHLY, CDR2 FYNNEI. The CDR3 is 15 residues long. CDR3 bases: TGTGCCAGCATGCCGACTAGCGGGGGGGCCATTGAGCAGTTCTTC. Protein: CASMPTSGGAIEQFF.

This clone appeared a single time. The chain has TRBV4-3 and TRBJ1-1; D is undetermined. The V gene lost 2 bases and the J gene lost 1 base, with 5 bases spanning the gap. CDR1 and CDR2 from the germline V gene are LGHNA and YSLEER. The CDR3 sequence is 13 residues long. CDR3 protein: CASSQYTNTEAFF. The CDR3 nucleotides read TGCGCCAGCAGCCAATACACGAACACTGAAGCTTTCTTT.

The V call is TRBV5-1, the J call TRBJ1-2; 10 bases fit TRBD1. This CDR3 is 15 amino acids long. Germline CDR1 SGHRS, CDR2 YFSETQ. J lost 4 bases, V lost 3 bases, and 6 bases had no gene match. Here the CDR3 reads CASSSGTGAGYGYTF. As DNA, the CDR3 is TGCGCCAGCAGCTCCGGGACAGGGGCGGGCTATGGCTACACCTTC.

This clone was seen a handful of times. The chain has TRBV7-8 and TRBJ2-7; 7 positions agree with TRBD1. CDR1 is SGHVS, CDR2 FQNEAQ, per germline. The CDR3 loop spans 14 amino acids. J gave up 4 bases and V 0 bases, and 3 bases lay outside the gene matches. CDR3 residues: CASSLAGTAYEQYF. The DNA for the CDR3 is TGTGCCAGCAGCTTAGCGGGGACAGCATACGAGCAGTACTTC.

This clone was seen more than once but under ten times. The sample contains more than one DNA sequence encoding this CDR3. The DNA for the CDR3 is TGTGCCAGCAGCGTAGGAAGCGGAAACACCGGGGAGCTGTTTTTT. It specifies CASSVGSGNTGELFF. The chain couples TRBV9 to TRBJ2-2; TRBD2 might be the D (5 bases). Germline CDR1 SGDLS, CDR2 YYNGEE. This CDR3 comprises 15 residues. Trimming pared 0 bases from V and 2 bases from J, leaving 8 bases between.

The chain joins TRBV30 to TRBJ2-7; 9 bases agree with TRBD2. With 7 bases clipped from V and 4 bases from J, the junction kept 11 bases outside the gene matches. The germline V gene encodes CDR1 GTSNPN and CDR2 SVGIG (reference sequence). The CDR3 is 14 amino acids. CDR3 in amino acids: CASTPRGGFYEQYF. CDR3 coding DNA: TGTGCCTCAACCCCGCGGGGGGGATTTTACGAGCAGTACTTC.

The chain joins TRBV11-2 to TRBJ2-1; 9 bases are shared with TRBD1. The CDR3 spans 17 residues. From germline, CDR1 is SGHAT and CDR2 FQNNGV. The trim removed 4 bases at V and 0 bases at J, leaving 7 bases unmatched. CDR3 bases: TGTGCCAGCAGCTCCCGCGGGACAGGGAGCTCCTACAATGAGCAGTTCTTC. It yields the protein CASSSRGTGSSYNEQFF.

The V call is TRBV12-3 or TRBV12-4, the J call TRBJ1-1; TRBD1 might be the D (5 bases). The CDR3 extends over 13 amino acids. V was cut by 6 bases and J by 7 bases, with 15 bases left in between. CDR3 sequence: CASRIAAGNEAFF. As DNA, the CDR3 is TGTGCCAGCAGGATCGCGGCAGGGAATGAAGCTTTCTTT.

CDR3 in amino acids: CASSPGTGSPLHF. The DNA for the CDR3 is TGTGCCAGCAGTCCGGGGACAGGGTCACCCCTCCACTTT. This rearrangement joins TRBV27 to TRBJ1-6; TRBD1 matches 9 bases. CDR1 is MNHEY, CDR2 SMNVEV, per germline (reference sequence). The length of the CDR3 is 13 residues. J gave up 10 bases and V 5 bases, and 3 bases lay outside the gene matches.

This rearrangement joins TRBV6-5 to TRBJ1-2, with no clear D. CDR1 MNHEY and CDR2 SVGAGI come from the germline V gene. The CDR3 totals 14 residues. V was shortened by 0 bases and J by 3 bases, with 8 bases between the two germline ends. The CDR3 DNA is TGTGCCAGCAGTTACTCGTCGCAGGACTATGGCTACACCTTC. It translates to CASSYSSQDYGYTF.

A remark on this clone: The germline gene is not matched at one end of the junction; a read error may be the cause. The chain carries TRBV11-2 and TRBJ2-4; D perhaps matches TRBD1 (6 bases). The V gene's germline CDR1 is SGHAT and CDR2 FQNNGV. This CDR3 spans 11 amino acids. The CDR3 here is CASSSGTFMDF. CDR3 in DNA: TGTGCCAGCAGCTCCGGGACATTTATGGACTTC.